A single sample gave rise to the 8 T cell receptor beta chains below, sequenced in a study of shared clonotypes between healthy human individuals. Measured with immunoSEQ multiplex PCR; TCRdb has only the in-frame clones, and not every one. The sample lists 300,000 to 400,000 clones, less than 85% occurring once. What was sequenced was memory CD4+ T cells sorted from blood. Noted subset: CD45RA-negative fraction. Every receptor here comes from a man aged 25-45 years in good health.

The chain joins TRBV6-6 to TRBJ2-7; perhaps TRBD2 as D (6 bases). Germline V gene sequence: CDR1 MNHNY, CDR2 SVGAGI (reference sequence). Trimming cost V 2 bases and J 4 bases, with 12 bases left between them. This CDR3 contains 14 residues. CDR3 amino acids: CASSYAARGYEQYF. The CDR3, as DNA: TGTGCCAGCAGTTACGCCGCTCGGGGGTACGAGCAGTACTTC.

The V gene is TRBV5-1, the J gene TRBJ2-5; D ambiguous. Trimming removed 4 bases from V and 2 bases from J, with 9 bases in between. CDR1 SGHRS and CDR2 YFSETQ come from the germline V gene. The CDR3 has 13 amino acids. The CDR3 region has the DNA TGCGCCAGCAGCCCCCTAGGTCAAGAGACCCAGTACTTC. Translated: CASSPLGQETQYF. Supplemented by reference TRBV5-1 and TRBJ2-5, the full variable domain reads KAGVTQTPRYLIKTRGQQVTLSCSPISGHRSVSWYQQTPGQGLQFLFEYFSETQRNKGNFPGRFSGRQFSNSRSEMNVSTLELGDSALYLCASSPLGQETQYFGPGTRLLVL.

This rearrangement joins TRBV14 to TRBJ1-4; D ambiguous. This CDR3 spans 16 amino acids. Germline lookup yields CDR1 SGHDN and CDR2 FVKESK. The V and J ends lost 5 bases and 4 bases respectively, with 17 bases between them. CDR3: CASSSLVGRGNEKLFF. CDR3 DNA sequence: TGTGCCAGCAGCTCCCTTGTTGGGCGGGGTAATGAAAAACTGTTTTTT.

The gene calls are TRBV12-5 and TRBJ2-7; tentative D call: TRBD2 (6 bases). CDR3 length: 16 residues. V was pared by 3 bases and J by 2 bases, with 17 bases between. The germline CDR1 and CDR2 sequences are LGHNT and FRNRAP. This chain's CDR3 is CASGFSTGTGTYEQYF. The CDR3 bases are TGTGCTAGTGGTTTCTCTACCGGGACTGGGACCTACGAGCAGTACTTC.

Comment on this clone: This same CDR3 is encoded by further DNA sequences in the sample. The gene calls are TRBV5-6 and TRBJ2-2; 10 bases agree with TRBD2. This CDR3 contains 15 residues. Per germline, CDR1 SGHDT and CDR2 YYEEEE. The V and J ends lost 4 bases and 6 bases, in that order; junction bases with no gene match: 6. CDR3 residues: CASSRTSGRAGELFF. The CDR3 DNA reads TGTGCCAGCAGCCGGACTAGCGGCAGAGCCGGGGAGCTGTTTTTT.

This chain connects TRBV19 to TRBJ2-7; D might be TRBD1 (5 bases). The CDR3 is 13 residues long. V was trimmed by 5 bases and J by 1 base, leaving 9 bases between them. Germline CDR1 is LNHDA and CDR2 is SQIVND (reference sequence). CDR3 nucleotide sequence: TGTGCCAGTAGTCTAGGGGCTTCCTACGAGCAGTACTTC. Translated: CASSLGASYEQYF.

V is TRBV7-2 and J is TRBJ2-1; weak D call: TRBD2 (6 bases). Germline assignment: CDR1 SGHTA and CDR2 FQGNSA. V lost 5 bases, J lost 10 bases, and 15 bases lay in between. This CDR3 comprises 13 residues. CDR3 DNA sequence: TGTGCCAGCAGCACAATTTCGGAGGGCGAGCAGTTCTTC. As protein: CASSTISEGEQFF.

The chain uses TRBV2 and TRBJ1-2, with 9 bases fitting TRBD1. The CDR3 contains 13 residues. With V trimmed by 5 bases and J by 8 bases, 6 bases remained unmatched. Germline V gene sequence: CDR1 SNHLY, CDR2 FYNNEI. This CDR3 is CASSRTGELGYTF. Here the CDR3 DNA reads TGTGCCAGCAGTCGGACAGGGGAACTCGGCTACACCTTC.